These 8 T cell receptor beta chains were sequenced from one sample in a study of CD8 T cells in ankylosing spondylitis. Overall study results and limits: For ankylosing spondylitis blood, a TCR beta motif of several highly homologous variants appeared characteristic.

Antigen specificity for these receptors is unknown. MiXCR, run by TCRdb on the 5' RACE reads, gives a single entry per CDR3 protein. The repertoire holds approximately 540,000 distinct CDR3 sequences, with roughly an eighth as singletons. Sequenced material: blood, either unsorted or a sorted T cell fraction (not recorded which). The source of these receptors is a male donor with ankylosing spondylitis.

This clonotype was counted a few times. J is TRBJ2-7 and V is TRBV25-1; TRBD1 is a possible D gene (6 bases). V lost 4 bases to trimming and J lost 6 bases, with 13 bases between them. This CDR3 has 13 amino acids. From germline, CDR1 is MGHDK and CDR2 SYGVNS. The CDR3 nucleotides read TGTGCCAGCAGTGTCCCAGGGGTCGGCGAGCAGTACTTC. Translation gives CASSVPGVGEQYF.

Ten or more counts support this clonotype. The chain employs TRBV5-1 and TRBJ2-1; perhaps TRBD2 as D (5 bases). The CDR3 runs to 13 residues. CDR1 is SGHRS, CDR2 YFSETQ, per germline. The V gene lost 5 bases and the J gene lost 2 bases, with 8 bases spanning the gap. This CDR3 reads CASRVGTYNEQFF. CDR3 coding DNA: TGCGCCAGCAGGGTCGGGACCTACAATGAGCAGTTCTTC.

This clonotype was counted only a few times. The chain is built from TRBV20-1 and TRBJ1-2, with D tentatively TRBD1 (6 bases). This CDR3 region has 14 residues. Germline loops: CDR1 DFQATT, CDR2 SNEGSKA (reference sequence). V lost 1 base and J 4 bases, leaving 13 bases between the germline ends. The DNA for the CDR3 is TGCAGTGCTAGAGGGGGGGACACAGCCTATGGCTACACCTTC. The encoded protein is CSARGGDTAYGYTF.

V is TRBV19 and J is TRBJ2-5; the match to TRBD1 covers 8 bases. Germline V CDR1 and CDR2: LNHDA, SQIVND (reference sequence). The ends lost 1 base at V and 1 base at J; junction bases unmatched: 5. The CDR3 has 16 amino acids. CDR3 sequence: CASSIGRGRIQETQYF. As DNA, the CDR3 is TGTGCCAGTAGTATAGGCAGGGGGCGCATCCAAGAGACCCAGTACTTC.

This rearrangement joins TRBV12-3 or TRBV12-4 to TRBJ2-6; TRBD1 matches 7 bases. The CDR3 loop spans 16 amino acids. With V trimmed by 4 bases and J by 0 bases, 3 bases remained unmatched. CDR3 DNA: TGTGCCAGCAGTTCCGCAGGGGGCTCTGGGGCCAACGTCCTGACTTTC. It specifies CASSSAGGSGANVLTF.

The chain couples TRBV6-1 to TRBJ2-1; 9 bases line up with TRBD2. The V gene end was trimmed by 4 bases and the J gene end by 9 bases; junction bases not matched to a gene: 16. Germline CDR1 is MNHNS and CDR2 is SASEGT. This CDR3 spans 17 amino acids. The CDR3 reads CASSVSLRLAGSPEQFF. The CDR3 region has the DNA TGTGCCAGCAGTGTTAGTTTGCGGCTAGCGGGATCCCCTGAGCAGTTCTTC.

This clonotype appeared many times. The rearrangement joins TRBV2 to TRBJ2-1; no definite D call. V was trimmed by 4 bases and J by 7 bases, leaving 5 bases between them. Per germline, CDR1 SNHLY and CDR2 FYNNEI. This CDR3 is 11 amino acids long. The CDR3 sequence is CASSAKNEQFF. The CDR3, as DNA: TGTGCCAGCAGTGCGAAAAATGAGCAGTTCTTC.

This clonotype occurred many times. The chain combines TRBV3-1 with TRBJ2-7; TRBD2 aligns across 7 bases. V shed 0 bases, J shed 2 bases, and the junction held 7 bases outside the gene matches. The CDR3 consists of 16 residues. Germline values: CDR1 LGHDT, CDR2 YNNKEL (reference sequence). The CDR3 is CASSQDLAGAPYEQYF. CDR3 nucleotides: TGTGCCAGCAGCCAAGATTTGGCGGGAGCCCCCTACGAGCAGTACTTC.